The next 4 T cell receptor beta chains were all read from a single sample in a study of T-cell memory formation after mild COVID-19. TCRdb processed the 5' RACE reads anew with MiXCR; each CDR3 protein has one entry. The table includes hundreds of thousands of distinct CDR3 sequences, roughly 18% detected once. Material: PBMCs or a T cell subset sorted from them (not recorded which). Receptor source: a man aged 18 to 29 who had mild COVID-19 (a few samples of this study predate the infection). Cell type and time point are not known.

The chain couples TRBV7-2 to TRBJ1-1, with a tentative D call TRBD1 (5 bases). The CDR3 covers 14 residues. CDR1 and CDR2 (germline): SGHTA, FQGNSA. V was clipped by 5 bases and J by 4 bases, with 14 bases between them. CDR3 amino acids: CASSPQWDGTEAFF. The CDR3 DNA follows: TGTGCCAGCAGCCCCCAGTGGGACGGCACTGAAGCTTTCTTT. Supplemented by reference TRBV7-2 and TRBJ1-1, the full variable domain reads GAGVSQSPSNKVTEKGKDVELRCDPISGHTALYWYRQSLGQGLEFLIYFQGNSAPDKSGLPSDRFSAERTGGSVSTLTIQRTQQEDSAVYLCASSPQWDGTEAFFGQGTRLTVV.

A few counts support this clonotype. The rearrangement joins TRBV11-1 to TRBJ2-1; the D call may be TRBD1 or TRBD2 (6 bases each). V lost 2 bases to trimming and J lost 0 bases, with 14 bases between them. Germline CDR1 is SGHAT and CDR2 is FQDESV (reference sequence). This CDR3 is 17 amino acids long. CDR3 amino acids: CASSLLDGGFSYNEQFF. DNA of the CDR3: TGTGCCAGCAGCTTACTTGACGGGGGCTTCTCCTACAATGAGCAGTTCTTC. Drawing the rest from reference TRBV11-1 and TRBJ2-1, the complete variable domain is EAEVAQSPRYKITEKSQAVAFWCDPISGHATLYWYRQILGQGPELLVQFQDESVVDDSQLPKDRFSAERLKGVDSTLKIQPAELGDSAMYLCASSLLDGGFSYNEQFFGPGTRLTVL.

The V gene is TRBV28, the J gene TRBJ1-5; D is unclear. CDR1 MDHEN and CDR2 SYDVKM come from the germline V gene. The CDR3 extends over 15 amino acids. V shed 6 bases and J shed 2 bases, with 14 bases lying between them. This CDR3 is CASRSPRLGNQPQHF. The CDR3 DNA sequence: TGTGCCAGCAGATCCCCAAGGTTGGGCAATCAGCCCCAGCATTTT.

The rearrangement joins TRBV27 to TRBJ2-2; no reliable D call. There are 11 residues in the CDR3. From germline, CDR1 is MNHEY and CDR2 SMNVEV (reference sequence). Trimming stripped 6 bases from V and 5 bases from J, with 4 bases between. The CDR3 bases are TGTGCCAGCAGGACGACCGGGGAGCTGTTTTTT. Translation: CASRTTGELFF.